Below are 10 T cell receptor beta chains sequenced from a single sample in a study of metastatic and nonmetastatic thyroid tumors. No treatment had been given to any patient before thyroid surgery. TCRdb re-processed the PCR reads through MiXCR. The table shows tens of thousands of clones, with approximately 32% occurring only once. The specimen was blood. These receptors were collected from a female donor with papillary thyroid cancer or a benign thyroid nodule (not recorded which). Some clones in this sample may be carry-over from other donors' samples.

By share, this clone counts as medium-sized. In DNA, the CDR3 is TGTGCCAGCGGGAGGGGCTACGAGCAGTACTTC. Translating gives CASGRGYEQYF. The chain links TRBV2 to TRBJ2-7, with TRBD2 identical over 7 bases. The V and J ends lost 8 bases and 3 bases, in that order; junction bases with no gene match: 1. Germline lookup yields CDR1 SNHLY and CDR2 FYNNEI. This CDR3 spans 11 amino acids.

The CDR3 spells CSANSANTGELFF. CDR3 DNA sequence: TGCAGTGCTAATTCAGCGAACACCGGGGAGCTGTTTTTT. The chain employs TRBV20-1 and TRBJ2-2; D unresolved. The CDR3 spans 13 residues. Per germline, CDR1 DFQATT and CDR2 SNEGSKA (reference sequence). V was clipped by 4 bases and J by 0 bases, with 6 bases between them.

By share, this clone counts as medium-sized. V is TRBV11-1 and J is TRBJ2-7; D is perhaps TRBD1 or TRBD2 (5 bases each). In germline, CDR1 is SGHAT, CDR2 FQDESV (reference sequence). There are 15 residues in the CDR3. Trimming pared 6 bases from V and 0 bases from J, leaving 15 bases between. In DNA form, the CDR3 reads TGTGCCAGCAGTTTTCCGGGACGGGACTCCTACGAGCAGTACTTC. The encoded protein is CASSFPGRDSYEQYF.

The chain employs TRBV12-3 or TRBV12-4 and TRBJ2-7; 7 bases agree with TRBD2. The CDR3 extends over 13 amino acids. V lost 6 bases, J lost 2 bases, and 4 bases stayed unmatched. The CDR3 nucleotides are TGTGCCAGCAGACTAGCGCTGACCTACGAGCAGTACTTC. Protein product: CASRLALTYEQYF.

This clone was observed many times. V gene TRBV4-1 combines with J gene TRBJ1-4; possible D gene TRBD1, 5 bases. Trimming removed 4 bases from V and 0 bases from J, with 9 bases in between. Per germline, CDR1 MGHRA and CDR2 YSYEKL. This CDR3 contains 15 residues. CDR3 in DNA: TGCGCCAGCAGCCGGTGGGGGGCAACTAATGAAAAACTGTTTTTT. As protein: CASSRWGATNEKLFF.

This clone is deemed medium-sized. The gene calls are TRBV19 and TRBJ1-2; 7 positions agree with TRBD1. In germline, CDR1 is LNHDA, CDR2 SQIVND (reference sequence). CDR3 length: 14 residues. J was trimmed by 5 bases and V by 7 bases; bases with no gene match: 10. CDR3 coding DNA: TGTGCCAGTAAAACAGGGGCCCCAACTTATGGCTACACCTTC. Amino acids: CASKTGAPTYGYTF.

This clone was seen a few times. The chain carries TRBV24-1 and TRBJ2-2, with D possibly TRBD1 on 6 matching bases. The V gene's germline CDR1 is KGHDR and CDR2 SFDVKD. The length of the CDR3 is 14 residues. V was shortened by 7 bases and J by 4 bases, with 12 bases between the two germline ends. The CDR3 nucleotides read TGTGCCACCAGAGGGACACGGTCCACCGGGGAGCTGTTTTTT. Translated: CATRGTRSTGELFF.

With respect to this clone: At the DNA level, this CDR3 is encoded by other sequences in the same sample as well. V is TRBV15 and J is TRBJ1-2; a possible D gene is TRBD1 (6 bases). V was shortened by 6 bases and J by 0 bases, with 14 bases between the two germline ends. The CDR3 totals 15 residues. The germline V gene has CDR1 LNHNV and CDR2 YYDKDF (reference sequence). The CDR3 bases are TGTGCCACCAGGAAAGGCCCAGGGGCTAACTATGGCTACACCTTC. As protein: CATRKGPGANYGYTF.

The V and J genes are TRBV20-1 and TRBJ1-6, with D possibly TRBD1 on 5 matching bases. V gave up 6 bases and J gave up 10 bases, with 16 bases separating them. The CDR3 is 13 residues long. CDR1 DFQATT and CDR2 SNEGSKA come from the germline V gene (reference sequence). Written as DNA, the CDR3 is TGCAGTGCCAGGGACTTTATCGGCTCACCCCTCCACTTT. It translates to CSARDFIGSPLHF.

With regard to this clone: Since a much larger clone is just one base distant, this may be a read error. This chain's CDR3 is CSARDWAGGEVEAFF. The CDR3 region has the DNA TGCAGTGCTAGAGATTGGGCCGGGGGGGAGGTTGAAGCTTTCTTT. This rearrangement joins TRBV20-1 to TRBJ1-1; possibly TRBD1 for D (5 bases). Germline CDR1 DFQATT, CDR2 SNEGSKA (reference sequence). The CDR3 runs 15 residues. The germline V and J ends were trimmed by 0 bases and 7 bases, with 18 bases remaining between them.